Below are 5 T cell receptor beta chains sequenced from a single sample in a study of human T cells and chemical hapten exposure (dated by TCRdb to the early 2020s). Sample time point, as interpreted from the label and publication: patch test 2, 6 weeks after DPC sensitization. Read against the paper, the sample's treatment or condition label means: therapeutic diphenylcyclopropenone sensitization with weekly scalp DPC. Receptor amplification or capture employed RACE. The reads were generated on a NextSeq 500. TCRdb redid the processing of the public reads, applying fastp at Q25 and MiXCR, and retained in-frame beta chains. Under each unique CDR3 protein, matching rows form one entry showing the most common genes and DNA. The sample profile shows 360,000 or so distinct CDR3 sequences; about 6.3% of them were found once. The ten largest account for about 5% of the sample. The sample was whole blood, taken in connection with sensitization to the hapten diphenylcyclopropenone (DPC). The receptor source for this set is a woman between 18 and 30 years old with alopecia areata. Some clones in this sample may be carry-over from other donors' samples.

This clonotype has at least ten counts. V usage is TRBV29-1 and J usage is TRBJ1-2; 7 positions agree with TRBD1. Losses at the gene ends were 6 bases for V and 9 bases for J; bases not matched to a gene: 10. CDR3 length: 12 amino acids. Germline CDR1 and CDR2: SQVTM and ANQGSEA. The CDR3 DNA reads as TGCAGCGTCGCCCAGACAGGGTGGAGCTACACCTTC. Translating it yields CSVAQTGWSYTF.

This clonotype was counted a few times. This chain joins TRBV5-5 and TRBJ2-2; TRBD1 is a possible D gene (5 bases). The V and J ends lost 0 bases and 7 bases respectively, with 16 bases between them. The CDR3 is 16 residues long. In germline, CDR1 is SGHKS, CDR2 YYEKEE (reference sequence). CDR3 sequence: CASSLGQGIEDGELFF. CDR3 DNA sequence: TGTGCCAGCAGCTTGGGGCAGGGCATTGAGGACGGGGAGCTGTTTTTT.

The chain employs TRBV4-3 and TRBJ2-1, with TRBD1 matching 10 bases. With 0 bases clipped from V and 12 bases from J, the junction kept 11 bases outside the gene matches. The CDR3 is 16 amino acids. Germline values: CDR1 LGHNA, CDR2 YSLEER. The CDR3 is CASSQDIGTGAKWQFF. CDR3 DNA: TGCGCCAGCAGCCAAGATATCGGGACAGGGGCCAAGTGGCAGTTCTTC.

At least ten counts were recorded for this clonotype. The V call is TRBV29-1, the J call TRBJ1-2, with D perhaps matching TRBD1 (5 bases). This CDR3 has 14 residues. Trimming shortened V by 0 bases and J by 8 bases, and 16 bases separated the two germline ends. Germline V gene lookup returns CDR1 SQVTM and CDR2 ANQGSEA. The CDR3 sequence is CSVEDRDAGKGYTF. In DNA, the CDR3 is TGCAGCGTTGAAGACCGAGATGCAGGGAAAGGCTACACCTTC.

Remarks on this clonotype: A much larger clone is a single base away; this may be a read error. This chain connects TRBV6-2 or TRBV6-3 to TRBJ2-5; 7 nucleotides match TRBD2. V dropped 5 bases and J dropped 4; count of bases not matched to a gene: 7. The CDR3 is 14 residues long. Germline CDR1 MNHEY, CDR2 SVGEGT. CDR3 protein: CASSLTSVLETQYF. The DNA for the CDR3 is TGTGCCAGCAGTCTTACTAGCGTGCTAGAGACCCAGTACTTC.